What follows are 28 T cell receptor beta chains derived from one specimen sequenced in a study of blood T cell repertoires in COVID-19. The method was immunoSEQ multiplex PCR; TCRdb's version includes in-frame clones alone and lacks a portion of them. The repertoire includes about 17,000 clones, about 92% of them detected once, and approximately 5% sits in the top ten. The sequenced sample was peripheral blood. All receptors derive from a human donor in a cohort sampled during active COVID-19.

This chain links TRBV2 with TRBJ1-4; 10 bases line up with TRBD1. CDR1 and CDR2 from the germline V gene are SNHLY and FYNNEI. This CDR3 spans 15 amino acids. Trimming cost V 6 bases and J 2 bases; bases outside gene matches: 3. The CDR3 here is CASRGQGTTNEKLFF. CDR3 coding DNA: TGTGCCAGCAGGGGACAGGGGACTACTAATGAAAAACTGTTTTTT.

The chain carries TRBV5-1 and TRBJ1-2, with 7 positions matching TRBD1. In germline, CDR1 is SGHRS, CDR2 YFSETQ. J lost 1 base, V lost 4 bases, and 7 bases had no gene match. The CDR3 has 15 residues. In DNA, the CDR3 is TGCGCCAGCAGCCCGGAGGGACAGCTTAACTATGGCTACACCTTC. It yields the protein CASSPEGQLNYGYTF.

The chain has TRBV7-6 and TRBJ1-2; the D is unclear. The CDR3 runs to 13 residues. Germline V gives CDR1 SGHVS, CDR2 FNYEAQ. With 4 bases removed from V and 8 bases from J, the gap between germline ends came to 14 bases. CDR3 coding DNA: TGTGCCAGCAGCTCCCAGGCTTCTCGGGGCTACACCTTC. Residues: CASSSQASRGYTF.

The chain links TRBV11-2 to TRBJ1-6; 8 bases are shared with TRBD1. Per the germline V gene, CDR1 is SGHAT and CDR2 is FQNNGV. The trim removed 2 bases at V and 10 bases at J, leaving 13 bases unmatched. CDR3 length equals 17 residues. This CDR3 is CASSLLRWGTGDSPLHF. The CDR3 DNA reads TGTGCCAGCAGCTTATTAAGGTGGGGGACAGGTGACTCACCCCTCCACTTT. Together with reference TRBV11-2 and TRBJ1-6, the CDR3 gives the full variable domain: EAGVAQSPRYKIIEKRQSVAFWCNPISGHATLYWYQQILGQGPKLLIQFQNNGVVDDSQLPKDRFSAERLKGVDSTLKIQPAKLEDSAVYLCASSLLRWGTGDSPLHFGNGTRLTVT.

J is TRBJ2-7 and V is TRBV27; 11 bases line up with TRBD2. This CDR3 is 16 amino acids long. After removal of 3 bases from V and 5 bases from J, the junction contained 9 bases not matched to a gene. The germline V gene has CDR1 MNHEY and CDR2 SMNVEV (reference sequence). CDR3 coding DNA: TGTGCCAGCAGTTTGACTAGCGGGATTGCCTTACACGAGCAGTACTTC. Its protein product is CASSLTSGIALHEQYF.

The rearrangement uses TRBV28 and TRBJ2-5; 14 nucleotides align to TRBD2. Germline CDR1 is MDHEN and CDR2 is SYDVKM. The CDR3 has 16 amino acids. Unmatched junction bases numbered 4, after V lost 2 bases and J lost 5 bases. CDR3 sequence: CASSLGLAGGWETQYF. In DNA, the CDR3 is TGTGCCAGCAGTTTAGGACTAGCGGGAGGTTGGGAGACCCAGTACTTC. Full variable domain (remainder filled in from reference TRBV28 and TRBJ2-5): DVKVTQSSRYLVKRTGEKVFLECVQDMDHENMFWYRQDPGLGLRLIYFSYDVKMKEKGDIPEGYSVSREKKERFSLILESASTNQTSMYLCASSLGLAGGWETQYFGPGTRLLVL.

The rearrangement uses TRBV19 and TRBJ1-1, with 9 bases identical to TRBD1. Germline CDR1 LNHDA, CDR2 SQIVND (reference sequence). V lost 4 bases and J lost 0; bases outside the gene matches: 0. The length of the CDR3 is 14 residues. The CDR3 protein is CASSRQGVNTEAFF. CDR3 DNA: TGTGCCAGTAGTAGACAGGGGGTGAACACTGAAGCTTTCTTT.

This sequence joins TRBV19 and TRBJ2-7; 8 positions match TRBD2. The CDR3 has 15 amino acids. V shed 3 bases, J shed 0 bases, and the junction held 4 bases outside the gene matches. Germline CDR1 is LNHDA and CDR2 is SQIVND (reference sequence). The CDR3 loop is CASSIVLAGSYEQYF. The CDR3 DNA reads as TGTGCCAGTAGTATCGTCCTAGCGGGCTCCTACGAGCAGTACTTC.

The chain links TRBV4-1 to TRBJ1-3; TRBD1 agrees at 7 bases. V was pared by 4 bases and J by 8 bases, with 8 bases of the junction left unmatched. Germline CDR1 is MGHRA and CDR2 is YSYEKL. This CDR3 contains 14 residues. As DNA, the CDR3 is TGCGCCAGCAGCCTAGCGACAGGGTCGGACACCATATATTTT. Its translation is CASSLATGSDTIYF.

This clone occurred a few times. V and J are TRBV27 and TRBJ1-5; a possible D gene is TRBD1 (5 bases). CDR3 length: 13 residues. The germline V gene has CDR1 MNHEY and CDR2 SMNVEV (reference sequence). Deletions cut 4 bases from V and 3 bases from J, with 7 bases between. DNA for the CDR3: TGTGCCAGCAGTTACAGGATCAATCAGCCCCAGCATTTT. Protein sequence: CASSYRINQPQHF.

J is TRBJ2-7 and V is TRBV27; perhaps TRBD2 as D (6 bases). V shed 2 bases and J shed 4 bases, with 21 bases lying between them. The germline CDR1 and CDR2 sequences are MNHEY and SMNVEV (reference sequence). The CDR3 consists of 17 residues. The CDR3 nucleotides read TGTGCCAGCAGTTTACGCCACCTCAGGGAGGTGTCGTACGAGCAGTACTTC. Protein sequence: CASSLRHLREVSYEQYF.

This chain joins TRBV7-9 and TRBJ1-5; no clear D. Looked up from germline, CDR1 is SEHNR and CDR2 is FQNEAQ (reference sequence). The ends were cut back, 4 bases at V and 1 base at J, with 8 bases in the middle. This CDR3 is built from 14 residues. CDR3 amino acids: CASSSVSSNQPQHF. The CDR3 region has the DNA TGTGCCAGCAGCTCGGTTTCCAGCAATCAGCCCCAGCATTTT. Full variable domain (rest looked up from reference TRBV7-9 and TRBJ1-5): DTGVSQNPRHKITKRGQNVTFRCDPISEHNRLYWYRQTLGQGPEFLTYFQNEAQLEKSRLLSDRFSAERPKGSFSTLEIQRTEQGDSAMYLCASSSVSSNQPQHFGDGTRLSIL.

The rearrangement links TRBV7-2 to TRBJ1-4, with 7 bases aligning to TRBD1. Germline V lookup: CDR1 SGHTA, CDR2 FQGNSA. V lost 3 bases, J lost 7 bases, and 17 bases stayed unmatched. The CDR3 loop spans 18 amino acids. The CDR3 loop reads CASSLLYLGGAGGEKLFF. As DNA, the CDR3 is TGTGCCAGCAGCTTGTTGTACTTAGGGGGCGCGGGTGGTGAAAAACTGTTTTTT.

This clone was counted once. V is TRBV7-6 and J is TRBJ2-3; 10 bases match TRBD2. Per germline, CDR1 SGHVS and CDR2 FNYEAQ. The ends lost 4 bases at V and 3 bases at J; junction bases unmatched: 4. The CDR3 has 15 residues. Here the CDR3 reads CASSSTSGETDTQYF. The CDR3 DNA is TGTGCCAGCAGCTCAACTAGCGGGGAAACAGATACGCAGTATTTT.

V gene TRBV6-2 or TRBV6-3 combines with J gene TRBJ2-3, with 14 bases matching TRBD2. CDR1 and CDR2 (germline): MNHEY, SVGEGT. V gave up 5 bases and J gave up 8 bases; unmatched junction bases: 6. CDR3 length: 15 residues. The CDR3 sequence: CASSNTGLAGVTQYF. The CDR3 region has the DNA TGTGCCAGCAGTAATACGGGACTAGCGGGGGTTACGCAGTATTTT.

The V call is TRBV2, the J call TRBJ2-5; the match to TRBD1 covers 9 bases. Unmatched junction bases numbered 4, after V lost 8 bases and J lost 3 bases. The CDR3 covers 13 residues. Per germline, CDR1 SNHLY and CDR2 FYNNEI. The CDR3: CASGDREKETQYF. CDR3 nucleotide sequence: TGTGCCAGCGGGGACAGGGAAAAAGAGACCCAGTACTTC.

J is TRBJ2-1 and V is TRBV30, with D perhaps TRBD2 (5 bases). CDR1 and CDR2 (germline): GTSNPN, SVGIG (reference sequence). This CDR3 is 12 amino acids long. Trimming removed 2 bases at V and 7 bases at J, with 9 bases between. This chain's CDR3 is CAWSSGRNEQFF. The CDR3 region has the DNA TGTGCCTGGAGTAGCGGCCGGAATGAGCAGTTCTTC.

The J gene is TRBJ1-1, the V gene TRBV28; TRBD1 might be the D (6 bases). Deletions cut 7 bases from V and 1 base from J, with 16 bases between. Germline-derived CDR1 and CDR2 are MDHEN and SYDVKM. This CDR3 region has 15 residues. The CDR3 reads CASTLTGIRNTEAFF. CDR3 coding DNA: TGTGCCAGCACCCTCACAGGGATAAGGAACACTGAAGCTTTCTTT.

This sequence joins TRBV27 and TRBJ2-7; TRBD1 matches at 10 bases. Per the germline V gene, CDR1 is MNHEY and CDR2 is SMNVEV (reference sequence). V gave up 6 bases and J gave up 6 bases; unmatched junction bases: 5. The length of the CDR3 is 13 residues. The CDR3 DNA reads TGTGCCAGCAGACCCGGGACAGGGGTCGAGCAGTACTTC. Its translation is CASRPGTGVEQYF.

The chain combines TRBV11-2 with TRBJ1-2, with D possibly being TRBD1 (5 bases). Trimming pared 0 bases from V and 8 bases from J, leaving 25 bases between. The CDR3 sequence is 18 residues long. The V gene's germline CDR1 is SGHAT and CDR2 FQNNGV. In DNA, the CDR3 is TGTGCCAGCAGCTTAGATCCCTGGACGGTAGCCTCTGCAGGGGGCTACACCTTC. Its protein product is CASSLDPWTVASAGGYTF.

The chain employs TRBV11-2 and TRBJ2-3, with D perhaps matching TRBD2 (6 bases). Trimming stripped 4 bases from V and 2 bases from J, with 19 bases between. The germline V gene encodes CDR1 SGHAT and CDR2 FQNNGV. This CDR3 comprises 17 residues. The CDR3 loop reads CASSSPRGGPNTDTQYF. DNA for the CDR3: TGTGCCAGCAGCTCACCCCGCGGAGGGCCCAACACAGATACGCAGTATTTT.

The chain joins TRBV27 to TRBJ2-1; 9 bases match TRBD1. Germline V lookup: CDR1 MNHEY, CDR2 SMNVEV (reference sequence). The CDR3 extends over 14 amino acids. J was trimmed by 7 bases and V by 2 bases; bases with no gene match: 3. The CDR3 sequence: CASSLATGGNEQFF. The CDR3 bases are TGTGCCAGCAGTTTAGCGACAGGGGGGAATGAGCAGTTCTTC.

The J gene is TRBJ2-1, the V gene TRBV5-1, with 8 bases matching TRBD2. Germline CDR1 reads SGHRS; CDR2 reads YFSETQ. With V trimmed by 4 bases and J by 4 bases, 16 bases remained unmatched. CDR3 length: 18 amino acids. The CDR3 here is CASSRQRGGSSWYNEQFF. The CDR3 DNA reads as TGCGCCAGCAGCCGCCAGCGCGGGGGGTCTAGTTGGTACAATGAGCAGTTCTTC.

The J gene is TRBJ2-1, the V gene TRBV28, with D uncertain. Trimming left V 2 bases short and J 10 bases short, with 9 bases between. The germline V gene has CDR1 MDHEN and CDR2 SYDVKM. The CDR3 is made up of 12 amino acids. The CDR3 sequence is CASSLNIFEQFF. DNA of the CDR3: TGTGCCAGCAGTTTAAACATTTTCGAGCAGTTCTTC.

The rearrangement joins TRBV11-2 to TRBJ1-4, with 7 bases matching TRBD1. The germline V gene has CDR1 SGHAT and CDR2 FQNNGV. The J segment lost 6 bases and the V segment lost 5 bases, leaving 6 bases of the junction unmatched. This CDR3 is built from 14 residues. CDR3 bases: TGTGCCAGCAGCCGACAGGGATTTGATGAAAAACTGTTTTTT. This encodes CASSRQGFDEKLFF. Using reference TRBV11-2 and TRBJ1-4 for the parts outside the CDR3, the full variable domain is EAGVAQSPRYKIIEKRQSVAFWCNPISGHATLYWYQQILGQGPKLLIQFQNNGVVDDSQLPKDRFSAERLKGVDSTLKIQPAKLEDSAVYLCASSRQGFDEKLFFGSGTQLSVL.

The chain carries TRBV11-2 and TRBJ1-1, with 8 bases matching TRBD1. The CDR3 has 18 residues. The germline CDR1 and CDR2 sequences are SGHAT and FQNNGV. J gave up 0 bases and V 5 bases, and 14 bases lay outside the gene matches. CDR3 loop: CASSPGGAGSVMNTEAFF. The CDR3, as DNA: TGTGCCAGCAGCCCAGGGGGCGCGGGGTCGGTGATGAACACTGAAGCTTTCTTT.

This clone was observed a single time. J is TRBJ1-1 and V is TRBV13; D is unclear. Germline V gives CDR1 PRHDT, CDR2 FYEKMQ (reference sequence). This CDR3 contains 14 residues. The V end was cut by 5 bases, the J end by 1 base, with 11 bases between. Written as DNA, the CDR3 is TGTGCCAGCAGCGCAGACAAGCCGAACACTGAAGCTTTCTTT. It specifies CASSADKPNTEAFF.

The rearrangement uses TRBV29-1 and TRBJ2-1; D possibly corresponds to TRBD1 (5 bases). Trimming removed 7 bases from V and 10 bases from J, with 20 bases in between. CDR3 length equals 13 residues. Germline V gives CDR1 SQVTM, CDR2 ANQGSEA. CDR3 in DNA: TGCAGCGCCTACAGGTTTGGGTTAAAGGAGCAGTTCTTC. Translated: CSAYRFGLKEQFF.